The 27 T cell receptor beta chains listed next were all sequenced from one sample in a study of T cells in Graves' hyperthyroidism and ophthalmopathy. Template material for amplifying TCR beta CDR3 regions consisted of RNA transcripts. First-round RT-PCR targeting the TCR CDR3 was performed with the HTBI primer set. TCRdb re-called the multiplex PCR reads with MiXCR, one entry per CDR3 protein. The data hold roughly 400,000 distinct CDR3 sequences, with around 15% observed a single time. Specimen: blood. The source of these receptors is a man aged 45-65 years with Graves' ophthalmopathy.

This clonotype was recorded many times. The V and J genes are TRBV3-1 and TRBJ2-2; no clear D gene. The CDR3 spans 17 residues. The germline V gene encodes CDR1 LGHDT and CDR2 YNNKEL (reference sequence). The V end was cut by 0 bases, the J end by 2 bases, with 13 bases between. For the CDR3, the DNA is TGTGCCAGCAGCCAAGATCTTGGGCTAGGAAACACCGGGGAGCTGTTTTTT. Protein: CASSQDLGLGNTGELFF.

This clonotype was seen only a few times. The chain joins TRBV7-2 to TRBJ2-3; 7 bases line up with TRBD2. Unmatched junction bases numbered 8, after V lost 4 bases and J lost 1 base. The CDR3 is made up of 16 amino acids. Germline CDR1 SGHTA, CDR2 FQGNSA. The CDR3 coding sequence is TGTGCCAGCAGCTACCGACTAGCTGATGGCACAGATACGCAGTATTTT. Its protein is CASSYRLADGTDTQYF.

The V gene is TRBV7-6, the J gene TRBJ2-3, with D unresolved. The CDR3 sequence is 17 residues long. CDR1 and CDR2 (germline): SGHVS, FNYEAQ. V was shortened by 1 base and J by 0 bases, with 14 bases between the two germline ends. The CDR3: CASSLVAGPDSTDTQYF. The DNA for the CDR3 is TGTGCCAGCAGCTTAGTAGCAGGCCCCGATAGCACAGATACGCAGTATTTT.

This clonotype was found many times. V is TRBV12-3 or TRBV12-4 and J is TRBJ1-1; D unresolved. V dropped 3 bases and J dropped 2 bases, with 7 bases sitting between them. This CDR3 comprises 13 residues. The CDR3: CASSFGDNTEAFF. CDR3 DNA sequence: TGTGCCAGCAGTTTTGGGGATAACACTGAAGCTTTCTTT.

This clonotype appeared many times. The V and J genes are TRBV3-1 and TRBJ2-7; 7 bases are a match to TRBD2. CDR1 and CDR2 from the germline V gene are LGHDT and YNNKEL (reference sequence). With 4 bases clipped from V and 2 bases from J, the junction kept 8 bases outside the gene matches. The CDR3 spans 15 residues. The CDR3: CASSRRLADTYEQYF. CDR3 nucleotides: TGTGCCAGCAGCCGAAGGCTAGCGGATACCTACGAGCAGTACTTC.

This clonotype was recorded a few times. V is TRBV24-1 and J is TRBJ2-1; 11 nucleotides agree with TRBD2. The V gene's germline CDR1 is KGHDR and CDR2 SFDVKD. V dropped 4 bases and J dropped 3; count of bases not matched to a gene: 4. The CDR3 sequence is 16 residues long. In DNA, the CDR3 is TGTGCCACCAGTGACCGCGGACTAGCGGGCTACAATGAGCAGTTCTTC. Translating it yields CATSDRGLAGYNEQFF.

This clonotype showed up just a few times. This chain joins TRBV19 and TRBJ1-2; D uncertain. The CDR3 covers 11 residues. V was shortened by 11 bases and J by 4 bases, with 11 bases between the two germline ends. Germline loops: CDR1 LNHDA, CDR2 SQIVND (reference sequence). DNA of the CDR3: TGTGCCGCCCGCAGCTCCTATGGCTACACCTTC. Residues: CAARSSYGYTF. The full variable domain, rest sourced from reference TRBV19 and TRBJ1-2, is DGGITQSPKYLFRKEGQNVTLSCEQNLNHDAMYWYRQDPGQGLRLIYYSQIVNDFQKGDIAEGYSVSREKKESFPLTVTSAQKNPTAFYLCAARSSYGYTFGSGTRLTVV.

This clonotype was counted many times. This chain uses TRBV27 with TRBJ1-1; D is uncertain. V was cut by 7 bases and J by 3 bases, with 12 bases left in between. Germline-derived CDR1 and CDR2 are MNHEY and SMNVEV (reference sequence). The CDR3 length is 13 residues. The CDR3 protein is CASKEDLDTEAFF. The CDR3 bases are TGTGCCAGCAAGGAAGACCTAGACACTGAAGCTTTCTTT.

The CDR3 loop reads CASRKTGESPLHF. The CDR3 DNA follows: TGTGCCAGCAGGAAGACAGGGGAGTCACCCCTCCACTTT. V and J are TRBV6-1 and TRBJ1-6, with 8 nucleotides matching TRBD1. Trimming removed 6 bases from V and 10 bases from J; junction bases left unmatched: 5. The germline V gene has CDR1 MNHNS and CDR2 SASEGT. The CDR3 contains 13 residues.

This chain uses TRBV20-1 with TRBJ1-1; D possibly corresponds to TRBD1 (6 bases). The CDR3 has 13 amino acids. Germline V CDR1 and CDR2: DFQATT, SNEGSKA (reference sequence). V lost 2 bases, J lost 11 bases, and 18 bases lay in between. The CDR3 loop reads CSARSSRQVKAFF. The CDR3 DNA follows: TGCAGTGCTAGATCGTCCCGACAGGTGAAGGCTTTCTTT.

The chain joins TRBV2 to TRBJ2-7; D possibly matches TRBD1 or TRBD2 (5 bases each). Trimming left V 6 bases short and J 2 bases short, with 14 bases between. Germline lookup yields CDR1 SNHLY and CDR2 FYNNEI. CDR3 length: 14 residues. The CDR3 coding sequence is TGTGCCAGCAGGGCCGGGACGGGGACCTACGAGCAGTACTTC. This translates into CASRAGTGTYEQYF.

This clonotype showed up many times. CDR3 in DNA: TGTGCCAGCAGCTTAGCGCTGGGGCAGGGGTACTCCTACAATGAGCAGTTCTTC. Residues: CASSLALGQGYSYNEQFF. The genes are TRBV7-8 and TRBJ2-1; maybe TRBD1 (6 bases). This CDR3 has 18 residues. Deletions cut 0 bases from V and 0 bases from J, with 15 bases between. Germline CDR1 reads SGHVS; CDR2 reads FQNEAQ.

This clonotype was observed many times. DNA of the CDR3: TGTGCCAGCTCACCATCCCAGGGTGCTAACACTGAAGCTTTCTTT. As protein: CASSPSQGANTEAFF. The chain recombines TRBV18 with TRBJ1-1, with D possibly matching TRBD1 (5 bases). Germline lookup yields CDR1 KGHSH and CDR2 LQKENI. The CDR3 has 15 amino acids. Trimming cost V 2 bases and J 2 bases, with 12 bases left between them.

This clonotype was detected a few times. This sequence joins TRBV7-3 and TRBJ2-1; the D is unclear. The length of the CDR3 is 13 residues. V dropped 2 bases and J dropped 2 bases, with 4 bases sitting between them. The germline V gene encodes CDR1 SGHTA and CDR2 FQGTGA. This chain's CDR3 is CASSLPPYNEQFF. CDR3 nucleotide sequence: TGTGCCAGCAGCTTACCCCCCTACAATGAGCAGTTCTTC.

In this sample, this clonotype turned up a few times. The V and J genes are TRBV5-1 and TRBJ2-5, with D unclear. Germline CDR1 and CDR2: SGHRS and YFSETQ. The CDR3 has 15 amino acids. Trimming took off 0 bases at V and 0 bases at J, with 9 bases between the two ends. The CDR3 sequence is CASSLGADYQETQYF. CDR3 sequence (DNA): TGCGCCAGCAGCTTGGGGGCAGACTACCAAGAGACCCAGTACTTC.

V and J are TRBV19 and TRBJ2-1, with D perhaps matching TRBD1 or TRBD2 (9 bases each). CDR1 and CDR2 (germline): LNHDA, SQIVND (reference sequence). This CDR3 is 18 amino acids long. V dropped 7 bases and J dropped 2 bases, with 24 bases sitting between them. The CDR3: CASKAPQGAGGTYNEQFF. The CDR3 DNA sequence: TGTGCCAGTAAGGCCCCACAGGGGGCGGGAGGGACCTACAATGAGCAGTTCTTC.

This clonotype was counted ten times or more. This chain uses TRBV9 with TRBJ2-3; D call uncertain. V was cut by 3 bases and J by 2 bases, with 13 bases left in between. Germline V gene sequence: CDR1 SGDLS, CDR2 YYNGEE. The CDR3 has 15 residues. CDR3 region: CASSDSDLSTDTQYF. CDR3 nucleotide sequence: TGTGCCAGCAGCGATTCCGACTTATCCACAGATACGCAGTATTTT.

This clonotype has just a few counts. The chain joins TRBV20-1 to TRBJ2-3, with 13 bases lining up with TRBD2. In germline, CDR1 is DFQATT, CDR2 SNEGSKA (reference sequence). V lost 3 bases, J lost 2 bases, and 11 bases stayed unmatched. This CDR3 comprises 18 residues. CDR3 DNA: TGCAGTGCTAGCCCAACTAGCGGGAGGGCCCATTACACAGATACGCAGTATTTT. Its translation is CSASPTSGRAHYTDTQYF.

V is TRBV18 and J is TRBJ1-2; the D gene is possibly TRBD1 (5 bases). CDR1 and CDR2 (germline): KGHSH, LQKENI. Between the trimmed V and J ends, which lost 3 bases and 0 bases, there was a span of 14 bases. This CDR3 has 16 residues. CDR3: CASSPPSRGSNYGYTF. The CDR3 DNA is TGTGCCAGCTCACCCCCCTCAAGGGGTTCTAACTATGGCTACACCTTC.

This clonotype was seen at least ten times. The CDR3 loop reads CSARMARTNNSPLHF. CDR3 sequence (DNA): TGCAGTGCTAGAATGGCGCGAACTAATAATTCACCCCTCCACTTT. The chain links TRBV20-1 to TRBJ1-6, with D hard to call. This CDR3 contains 15 residues. V dropped 2 bases and J dropped 5 bases, with 13 bases sitting between them. CDR1 is DFQATT, CDR2 SNEGSKA, per germline (reference sequence).

The rearrangement uses TRBV4-2 and TRBJ2-2; D is unclear. Germline V gene lookup returns CDR1 LGHNA and CDR2 YNFKEQ. CDR3 size: 19 residues. Between the trimmed V and J ends, which lost 0 bases and 4 bases, there was a span of 21 bases. The chain's CDR3 is CASSQDGDHLVVVTGELFF. The CDR3 DNA reads as TGTGCCAGCAGCCAAGATGGTGACCATTTAGTCGTTGTCACCGGGGAGCTGTTTTTT.

This clonotype was found a few times. The chain links TRBV6-1 to TRBJ2-7; 10 positions match TRBD2. Germline V gene lookup returns CDR1 MNHNS and CDR2 SASEGT. The trim removed 8 bases at V and 3 bases at J, leaving 7 bases unmatched. There are 14 residues in the CDR3. The CDR3: CASPGTSDRYEQYF. The CDR3 nucleotides read TGTGCCAGCCCGGGGACTAGCGATCGCTACGAGCAGTACTTC.

The chain recombines TRBV28 with TRBJ2-7; TRBD2 is a possible D gene (6 bases). The CDR3 is made up of 14 amino acids. CDR1 MDHEN and CDR2 SYDVKM come from the germline V gene. V lost 4 bases and J lost 4, with 14 bases in between. In DNA, the CDR3 is TGTGCCAGCAGTTCCGGGACTCCTCGGTACGAGCAGTACTTC. This translates into CASSSGTPRYEQYF.

This clonotype was seen a handful of times. The CDR3 region is CASIKAPATEAFF. CDR3 in DNA: TGTGCCAGTATCAAGGCGCCCGCCACTGAAGCTTTCTTT. V is TRBV19 and J is TRBJ1-1; D gene unclear. CDR3 size: 13 residues. V was shortened by 7 bases and J by 4 bases, with 13 bases between the two germline ends. The germline V gene has CDR1 LNHDA and CDR2 SQIVND (reference sequence). The entire variable domain, with the rest obtained from reference TRBV19 and TRBJ1-1, is as follows: DGGITQSPKYLFRKEGQNVTLSCEQNLNHDAMYWYRQDPGQGLRLIYYSQIVNDFQKGDIAEGYSVSREKKESFPLTVTSAQKNPTAFYLCASIKAPATEAFFGQGTRLTVV.

Of note for this clonotype: One end of the junction does not line up with germline, which may come from a read error. The chain joins TRBV9 to TRBJ2-1, with 11 positions matching TRBD2. CDR1 and CDR2 (germline): SGDLS, YYNGEE. The CDR3 spans 15 residues. The CDR3 DNA follows: TGTGCCAGCAGTCTGGGACTAGCGGACTACAATGAGCGGTTCTTC. It specifies CASSLGLADYNERFF.

The sample holds many counts of this clonotype. This chain uses TRBV2 with TRBJ2-3; TRBD2 aligns across 9 bases. CDR3 length: 14 residues. Trimming took 7 bases from V and 5 from J; bases not matched to a gene: 7. Germline V gives CDR1 SNHLY, CDR2 FYNNEI. CDR3 sequence (DNA): TGTGCCAGCAAGGCGCGGGAGGGGATAGATACGCAGTATTTT. This gives the protein CASKAREGIDTQYF.

The gene calls are TRBV5-1 and TRBJ2-1, with D perhaps matching TRBD2 (5 bases). CDR3 size: 13 residues. Germline loops: CDR1 SGHRS, CDR2 YFSETQ. V was clipped by 4 bases and J by 5 bases, with 10 bases between them. The CDR3 is CASSDGNNNEQFF. CDR3 sequence (DNA): TGCGCCAGCAGCGACGGGAACAACAATGAGCAGTTCTTC. The full variable domain, completed using reference TRBV5-1 and TRBJ2-1, is KAGVTQTPRYLIKTRGQQVTLSCSPISGHRSVSWYQQTPGQGLQFLFEYFSETQRNKGNFPGRFSGRQFSNSRSEMNVSTLELGDSALYLCASSDGNNNEQFFGPGTRLTVL.